These T cell receptor beta chains were read from a single sample in a study of blood T cells in healthy people across ages. MiXCR, applied by TCRdb to the 5' RACE reads, yields one record per CDR3 protein. The sample carries approximately 1,700,000 distinct CDR3 sequences, 35% to 50% recorded once. Sequenced input: blood. All receptors come from a human donor in good health. CDR3s include the opening cysteine and the closing phenylalanine or tryptophan. D genes are given only for firm matches. Size tells how often a clone was seen (once, few, many) or the class of an expanded clone, and some rows leave it out.

cdr3_nt | cdr3_aa | clone_size | j_call | v_call | d_call
TGCAGCGTTGCCCTAGAGCAGGGGATAGGCTACACCTTC | CSVALEQGIGYTF | few | TRBJ1-2 | TRBV29-1 | -
TGCGCCAGCAGCATACTGACTAACTACGAGCAGTACTTC | CASSILTNYEQYF | few | TRBJ2-7 | TRBV5-1 | -
TGCGCCAGCAGCTTGGCCAAGGTAGGGGAGACCCAGTACTTC | CASSLAKVGETQYF | few | TRBJ2-5 | TRBV5-1 | -
TGTGCCAGCAGTTCCGGGACAGGGCATATCGAGCAGTACTTC | CASSSGTGHIEQYF | few | TRBJ2-7 | TRBV6-5 | TRBD1
TGTGCCAGCAGCCAGGGACCGAGCTATGGCTACACCTTC | CASSQGPSYGYTF | - | TRBJ1-2 | TRBV7-9 | -
TGTGCCAGCAGTTTATATGGGACAGGGTCCCACGAGCAGTACTTC | CASSLYGTGSHEQYF | - | TRBJ2-7 | TRBV28 | TRBD1
TGTGCCAGCAGCCCCCGACTAGCGGGGGCTATCTACGAGCAGTACTTC | CASSPRLAGAIYEQYF | few | TRBJ2-7 | TRBV3-1 | TRBD2
TGCAGCTACCGGCAGGCTAGCTCCTACGAGCAGTACTTC | CSYRQASSYEQYF | - | TRBJ2-7 | TRBV29-1 | -
TGTGCCAGCAGTTATTACAGCTCCAATCAGCCCCAGCATTTT | CASSYYSSNQPQHF | - | TRBJ1-5 | TRBV6-2/TRBV6-3 | -
TGTGCCAGCAACGCATACCACCAGACAGGGGCGAACACTGAAGCTTTCTTT | CASNAYHQTGANTEAFF | - | TRBJ1-1 | TRBV6-1 | TRBD1
TGTGCCAGCAGCGTTAGGGGTAACTCTGGAAACACCATATATTTT | CASSVRGNSGNTIYF | - | TRBJ1-3 | TRBV9 | -
TGTGCCAGCTCACCATGGTCCATGAGAGATGAGCAGTTCTTC | CASSPWSMRDEQFF | - | TRBJ2-1 | TRBV18 | -